This T cell receptor (beta chain) was retrieved from a study of cytomegalovirus exposure and HLA in healthy donors. Study-wide results and limits: When the data were analyzed later, several of the most significant clusters appeared to be linked to common viral pathogens. The study reported that TCR beta sequences accurately predicted HLA-A and HLA-B alleles in most subjects.

The PCR employed 60 Vbeta primers together with 13 Jbeta primers. Repertoires were generated with immunoSEQ multiplex PCR, while TCRdb's copy carries only in-frame clones and drops some. This sample carries 90,000 to 120,000 clones, around 76% of them seen once, and the ten largest clones take around 2.1%. V gave up 3 bases and J gave up 0 bases, with 9 bases separating them. The CDR3 is 15 amino acids. Germline CDR1 reads LNHDA; CDR2 reads SQIVND (reference sequence). Of note for this clone: Its antigen is unidentified.

This sequence joins TRBV19 and TRBJ2-4, with D unclear. Input material: PBMCs. This TCR came from a young man in good health and CMV-seronegative. The CDR3 coding sequence is TGTGCCAGTAGTATGGTGTCAGGAGCCAAAAACATTCAGTACTTC. Its protein is CASSMVSGAKNIQYF.